What follows is one T cell receptor beta chain and its context. The trim removed 1 base at V and 6 bases at J, leaving 4 bases unmatched. This CDR3 spans 15 amino acids. Germline loops: CDR1 SGHRS, CDR2 YFSETQ. This entry comes from a study of early T cells in non-severe SARS-CoV-2 infection. Each CDR3 protein gets one entry after TCRdb re-called the 5' RACE reads with MiXCR. The table records 50,000 or so distinct CDR3 sequences, 5.6% of them present only once. What was sequenced was whole blood. The TCR sequence derives from an adult who was a healthcare worker with PCR-confirmed SARS-CoV-2 infection or an uninfected control (not recorded which). V usage is TRBV5-1 and J usage is TRBJ2-1; 10 positions match TRBD2. CDR3 in DNA: TGCGCCAGCAGCTTGCTAGCGGGAGTTGCCAATGAGCAGTTCTTC. Residues: CASSLLAGVANEQFF.